This is a list of T cell receptor beta chains from one sample in a study of blood T cells in healthy people across ages. TCRdb used MiXCR to reprocess the 5' RACE reads, holding one entry per CDR3 protein. The sample lists some 1,800,000 distinct CDR3 sequences, about 39% occurring once. Sequencing input: blood. These receptor sequences come from a human donor in good health. Each CDR3 is given with its conserved first and last residue. The order of the fields is J gene, D gene, V gene, CDR3 protein. A D gene is named only where the DNA matches it firmly.

>TRBJ2-5|-|TRBV3-1
CASSQIRSREQYF
>TRBJ1-1|-|TRBV13
CASSFSGEEVNTEAFF
>TRBJ1-4|-|TRBV20-1
CSARYLGRDEKLFF
>TRBJ1-6|-|TRBV9
CASAGRSSPLHF
>TRBJ2-3|-|TRBV29-1
CSVARSAGIRSDTQYF
>TRBJ2-2|-|TRBV12-3/TRBV12-4
CASSSRGDRELFF
>TRBJ1-2|-|TRBV20-1
CSALVVGNYGYTF
>TRBJ1-6|-|TRBV7-3
CASSPTTYSPLHF
>TRBJ2-1|-|TRBV6-1
CASSEVVGMGEQFF
>TRBJ2-2|-|TRBV2
CASTNYQGRSTGELFF
>TRBJ2-1|TRBD1|TRBV10-3
CAINEWLGQGAPNEQFF
>TRBJ2-3|TRBD1|TRBV5-1
CASAGQGTDTQYF
>TRBJ1-5|TRBD1|TRBV12-5
CASGLLLTGGSNQPQHF
>-|TRBD2|TRBV7-2
CASSRSGGGTYEQYF
>TRBJ1-3|-|TRBV10-3
CATGGRAETGNTIYF
>TRBJ1-2|-|TRBV9
CASSVAAAANYGYTF
>TRBJ1-6|TRBD1|TRBV7-9
CASGGGQVYSPLHF
>TRBJ1-3|-|TRBV7-9
CASSPQGNSGNTIYF
>TRBJ2-5|-|TRBV20-1
CSATSPLGEQETQYF
>TRBJ2-7|TRBD1|TRBV29-1
CSVGTVSYEQYF
>TRBJ1-4|TRBD1|TRBV5-1
CASSSTGDEKLFF
>TRBJ1-5|-|TRBV7-2
CASSPLLWGNQPQHF
>-|TRBD2|TRBV5-1
CASGGGSLIYEQYF
>TRBJ1-3|-|TRBV20-1
CSAGRSSGNTIYF
>TRBJ1-4|-|TRBV7-9
CASSYRFRATSTTNEKLFF
>TRBJ2-5|-|TRBV5-1
CASSFRDFQETQYF
>TRBJ2-7|-|TRBV11-1
CASSLMPQYEQYF